The 32 T cell receptor beta chains reported below all come from one sample, sequenced in a study of cytomegalovirus exposure and HLA in healthy donors. In the PCR, 60 Vbeta and 13 Jbeta primers were used. Assay: immunoSEQ multiplex PCR; the TCRdb copy retains only in-frame clones and omits some. The data contain around 99,000 clones, 60% to 80% of them singletons. Sample: PBMCs. The receptors shown here come from a man between 18 and 35 years old in good health and CMV-seronegative.

This chain links TRBV14 with TRBJ2-7; D is undetermined. The V and J ends lost 4 bases and 2 bases respectively, with 9 bases between them. The CDR3 is 13 amino acids. In germline, CDR1 is SGHDN, CDR2 FVKESK. The DNA of the CDR3 is TGTGCCAGCAGCCCTAGTGATACCTACGAGCAGTACTTC. Residues: CASSPSDTYEQYF.

The genes are TRBV5-1 and TRBJ2-3; 8 bases line up with TRBD2. V shed 4 bases, J shed 6 bases, and the junction held 10 bases outside the gene matches. This CDR3 contains 15 residues. Germline lookup yields CDR1 SGHRS and CDR2 YFSETQ. The CDR3 loop reads CASSPRTSTSDTQYF. The CDR3 DNA follows: TGCGCCAGCAGCCCCAGGACTAGCACCTCGGATACGCAGTATTTT.

This chain uses TRBV19 with TRBJ1-5; 11 bases map to TRBD1. CDR1 and CDR2 (germline): LNHDA, SQIVND (reference sequence). J was trimmed by 10 bases and V by 7 bases; bases with no gene match: 9. This CDR3 has 14 amino acids. The DNA for the CDR3 is TGTGCCAGTACCGGACAGGGGGCAACTCTACCCCAGCATTTT. Protein sequence: CASTGQGATLPQHF.

The V and J genes are TRBV29-1 and TRBJ2-5; the match to TRBD2 covers 7 bases. Matching the DNA end better, TRBJ2-7 makes the J call doubtful. The CDR3 has 14 residues. The germline V gene encodes CDR1 SQVTM and CDR2 ANQGSEA. CDR3 protein: CSVEPGEGLYEQYF. CDR3 coding DNA: TGCAGCGTTGAACCCGGGGAGGGCCTCTACGAGCAGTACTTC.

The chain carries TRBV2 and TRBJ2-5; TRBD2 matches at 10 bases. The CDR3 spans 15 residues. Germline CDR1 SNHLY, CDR2 FYNNEI. Trimming cost V 6 bases and J 5 bases; bases outside gene matches: 9. For the CDR3, the DNA is TGTGCCAGCAGCACTAGCGGGGCTGGGATGGAGACCCAGTACTTC. Translation: CASSTSGAGMETQYF.

The CDR3 here is CASSESRVAGGGDEQFF. The CDR3 nucleotides read TGCGCCAGCAGTGAGTCGCGAGTAGCGGGGGGCGGGGATGAGCAGTTCTTC. The chain couples TRBV10-2 to TRBJ2-1; 10 nucleotides match TRBD2. The CDR3 has 17 amino acids. V trimming: 0 bases; J trimming: 8 bases; junction bases outside the gene matches: 10. The germline V gene encodes CDR1 WSHSY and CDR2 SAAADI.

The genes are TRBV7-6 and TRBJ2-2; TRBD2 matches 12 bases. This CDR3 is 17 amino acids long. In germline, CDR1 is SGHVS, CDR2 FNYEAQ. V was pared by 5 bases and J by 7 bases, with 11 bases of the junction left unmatched. The CDR3: CASSDHPGLAGSGELFF. Here the CDR3 DNA reads TGTGCCAGCAGCGACCATCCGGGACTAGCGGGCAGCGGGGAGCTGTTTTTT.

V gene TRBV9 combines with J gene TRBJ1-4, with 7 nucleotides matching TRBD1. With V trimmed by 3 bases and J by 3 bases, 5 bases remained unmatched. The CDR3 contains 15 residues. Germline CDR1 is SGDLS and CDR2 is YYNGEE. CDR3 coding DNA: TGTGCCAGCAGCGGGCCTGGGACAGCTAATGAAAAACTGTTTTTT. This sequence encodes CASSGPGTANEKLFF.

The J gene is TRBJ2-5, the V gene TRBV27; 8 nucleotides align to TRBD1. TRBJ2-7 explains the end of the DNA better; the J call may be wrong. The CDR3 spans 13 residues. Germline CDR1 is MNHEY and CDR2 is SMNVEV (reference sequence). The CDR3 nucleotides read TGTGCCAGCAGTCCCTGGACAGGGCACGAGCAGTACTTC. Amino acid sequence: CASSPWTGHEQYF.

In its sample, this clone was seen once. The CDR3 sequence is CASSAGQGASRRAYF. CDR3 nucleotide sequence: TGTGCCAGCAGTGCTGGACAGGGGGCTTCTAGGAGGGCGTACTTC. The chain couples TRBV27 to TRBJ2-7, with 11 bases fitting TRBD1. The CDR3 sequence is 15 residues long. V was pared by 5 bases and J by 12 bases, with 15 bases of the junction left unmatched. CDR1 is MNHEY, CDR2 SMNVEV, per germline (reference sequence).

A single count supports this clone. V is TRBV6-5 and J is TRBJ2-5; a possible D gene is TRBD2 (5 bases). V lost 4 bases, J lost 11 bases, and 17 bases lay in between. Germline loops: CDR1 MNHEY, CDR2 SVGAGI. The CDR3 extends over 13 amino acids. This CDR3 reads CASSSAALWEQYF. The CDR3 region has the DNA TGTGCCAGCAGTTCTGCAGCCCTCTGGGAGCAGTACTTC.

This rearrangement joins TRBV7-3 to TRBJ2-3; TRBD1 agrees at 8 bases. Trimming took 5 bases from V and 0 from J; bases not matched to a gene: 13. CDR3 size: 18 residues. Germline-derived CDR1 and CDR2 are SGHTA and FQGTGA. The CDR3 nucleotides read TGTGCCAGCAGCGCCCGGGACAGGATACGGGCTAGCACAGATACGCAGTATTTT. Encoded protein: CASSARDRIRASTDTQYF.

The genes are TRBV28 and TRBJ2-5, with TRBD2 matching over 7 bases. The V segment lost 3 bases and the J segment 5 bases; nucleotides outside the gene matches: 6. The CDR3 consists of 14 residues. The germline V gene encodes CDR1 MDHEN and CDR2 SYDVKM. The CDR3, as DNA: TGTGCCAGCAGTTTCCGGGGGAGGGCGGAGACCCAGTACTTC. Amino acid sequence: CASSFRGRAETQYF.

The V gene is TRBV20-1, the J gene TRBJ1-1; TRBD1 agrees at 7 bases. CDR3 length: 11 residues. CDR1 and CDR2 (germline): DFQATT, SNEGSKA (reference sequence). Here the CDR3 reads CTPGGNTEAFF. The DNA for the CDR3 is TGCACCCCAGGGGGGAACACTGAAGCTTTCTTT.

The chain joins TRBV7-9 to TRBJ1-4; 7 bases are a match to TRBD1. V was pared by 5 bases and J by 5 bases, with 11 bases of the junction left unmatched. CDR1 and CDR2 (germline): SEHNR, FQNEAQ (reference sequence). The CDR3 is made up of 16 amino acids. This CDR3 reads CASSHPETGFNEKLFF. The CDR3, as DNA: TGTGCCAGCAGCCACCCGGAGACAGGGTTCAATGAAAAACTGTTTTTT.

This rearrangement joins TRBV7-8 to TRBJ2-5, with D perhaps TRBD2 (7 bases). V dropped 8 bases and J dropped 2 bases, with 15 bases sitting between them. The CDR3 runs to 14 residues. The germline gives CDR1 SGHVS, CDR2 FQNEAQ. The CDR3: CASGRGGFQETQYF. DNA for the CDR3: TGTGCCAGCGGTCGCGGGGGCTTTCAAGAGACCCAGTACTTC.

CDR3 DNA sequence: TGTGCCAGCAGCGTAGCCGGACAAGGTAGTTCACCCCTCCACTTT. Translating gives CASSVAGQGSSPLHF. The rearrangement uses TRBV9 and TRBJ1-6; D may be TRBD1 (5 bases). V was shortened by 0 bases and J by 9 bases, with 13 bases between the two germline ends. Germline V gene sequence: CDR1 SGDLS, CDR2 YYNGEE. The CDR3 runs 15 residues.

The chain is built from TRBV19 and TRBJ2-7; maybe TRBD1 (5 bases). CDR1 and CDR2 from the germline V gene are LNHDA and SQIVND (reference sequence). The CDR3 runs 15 residues. Trimming left V 2 bases short and J 0 bases short, with 11 bases between. DNA for the CDR3: TGTGCCAGTAGTATAAGGGGTGTGAGCTCCTACGAGCAGTACTTC. As protein: CASSIRGVSSYEQYF.

The table lists this clone with a count of one. The rearrangement joins TRBV6-5 to TRBJ1-1; D is unclear. This CDR3 has 14 amino acids. V was shortened by 5 bases and J by 4 bases, with 14 bases between the two germline ends. Germline V lookup: CDR1 MNHEY, CDR2 SVGAGI. CDR3 nucleotides: TGTGCCAGCAGTCCACGGGGATGGGGCACTGAAGCTTTCTTT. As protein: CASSPRGWGTEAFF.

CDR3: CASTGTGSNTEAFF. DNA for the CDR3: TGTGCCAGCACGGGGACAGGGTCGAACACTGAAGCTTTCTTT. The J gene is TRBJ1-1, the V gene TRBV18, with 9 bases that match TRBD1. CDR1 is KGHSH, CDR2 LQKENI, per germline. Trimming at V came to 8 bases and at J to 1 base, leaving 5 bases not matched to a gene. This CDR3 is built from 14 residues.

The chain couples TRBV7-3 to TRBJ2-1; 7 bases line up with TRBD2. The CDR3 contains 15 residues. Germline CDR1 is SGHTA and CDR2 is FQGTGA. Unmatched junction bases numbered 0, after V lost 1 base and J lost 0 bases. The CDR3 loop reads CASSLSGGSYNEQFF. For the CDR3, the DNA is TGTGCCAGCAGCTTAAGCGGGGGCTCCTACAATGAGCAGTTCTTC.

The V call is TRBV19, the J call TRBJ1-6; no clear D gene. Germline-derived CDR1 and CDR2 are LNHDA and SQIVND (reference sequence). The CDR3 covers 15 residues. V was shortened by 5 bases and J by 12 bases, with 20 bases between the two germline ends. CDR3 in amino acids: CASSHGPGKLGPLHF. CDR3 in DNA: TGTGCCAGTAGTCACGGACCGGGGAAGTTGGGACCCCTCCACTTT.

This chain links TRBV4-2 with TRBJ2-1, with D possibly matching TRBD1 (6 bases). This CDR3 region has 17 residues. From germline, CDR1 is LGHNA and CDR2 YNFKEQ. V was shortened by 6 bases and J by 2 bases, with 20 bases between the two germline ends. The CDR3 region has the DNA TGTGCCAGCAGTCCAACGAGGGGGACCGATGCCTACAATGAGCAGTTCTTC. It yields the protein CASSPTRGTDAYNEQFF.

V usage is TRBV7-2 and J usage is TRBJ2-1; 9 bases are a match to TRBD1. The CDR3 covers 16 residues. The germline V gene encodes CDR1 SGHTA and CDR2 FQGNSA. V trimming: 4 bases; J trimming: 6 bases; junction bases outside the gene matches: 10. Here the CDR3 reads CASSYAGTGRFNEQFF. The CDR3 bases are TGTGCCAGCAGCTACGCAGGGACAGGGCGCTTCAATGAGCAGTTCTTC.

The chain carries TRBV5-6 and TRBJ1-2; D is undetermined. From germline, CDR1 is SGHDT and CDR2 YYEEEE. The CDR3 runs 16 residues. The V and J ends lost 0 bases and 4 bases respectively, with 16 bases between them. Here the CDR3 reads CASSLGAGGRSYGYTF. CDR3 nucleotide sequence: TGTGCCAGCAGCTTGGGCGCGGGTGGTAGGAGCTATGGCTACACCTTC.

The V call is TRBV7-9, the J call TRBJ1-1; D not resolved. Trimming cost V 2 bases and J 2 bases, with 12 bases left between them. The CDR3 spans 15 residues. Germline CDR1 and CDR2: SEHNR and FQNEAQ (reference sequence). This CDR3 is CASSLSASLNTEAFF. For the CDR3, the DNA is TGTGCCAGCAGCTTATCTGCGAGCCTTAACACTGAAGCTTTCTTT.

The rearrangement uses TRBV6-6 and TRBJ2-6, with D maybe TRBD2 (6 bases). V was trimmed by 6 bases and J by 0 bases, leaving 9 bases between them. There are 15 residues in the CDR3. CDR1 and CDR2 (germline): MNHNY, SVGAGI (reference sequence). This chain's CDR3 is CASRPGGSGANVLTF. The CDR3 DNA follows: TGTGCCAGCAGGCCCGGGGGCTCTGGGGCCAACGTCCTGACTTTC.

The V call is TRBV10-1, the J call TRBJ2-1, with 9 bases lining up with TRBD2. This CDR3 region has 14 residues. CDR1 WNHNN and CDR2 SYGVQD come from the germline V gene (reference sequence). With 4 bases clipped from V and 4 bases from J, the junction kept 2 bases outside the gene matches. In DNA, the CDR3 is TGCGCCAGCAGTGCGGCGGGGGGGTACAATGAGCAGTTCTTC. Encoded protein: CASSAAGGYNEQFF.

The genes are TRBV5-6 and TRBJ2-2, with TRBD2 matching 11 bases. This CDR3 contains 17 residues. The germline V gene has CDR1 SGHDT and CDR2 YYEEEE. Germline trimming cut 0 bases from V and 3 bases from J; bases unmatched to any gene: 4. For the CDR3, the DNA is TGTGCCAGCAGCTTGGTAGCGGGGGGGCGCGACACCGGGGAGCTGTTTTTT. Its translation: CASSLVAGGRDTGELFF.

V is TRBV25-1 and J is TRBJ1-1; the match to TRBD1 covers 7 bases. Unmatched junction bases numbered 5, after V lost 6 bases and J lost 4 bases. The CDR3 consists of 13 residues. Looked up from germline, CDR1 is MGHDK and CDR2 is SYGVNS. The CDR3 nucleotides are TGTGCCAGCAGCAGACAGGGTGTCACTGAAGCTTTCTTT. Its protein product is CASSRQGVTEAFF.

The chain employs TRBV27 and TRBJ1-6; possibly TRBD1 for D (6 bases). Germline V gene sequence: CDR1 MNHEY, CDR2 SMNVEV (reference sequence). This CDR3 has 13 residues. Deletions cut 3 bases from V and 10 bases from J, with 10 bases between. CDR3: CASSLGAVSPLHF. The CDR3 nucleotides read TGTGCCAGCAGTTTGGGGGCTGTCTCACCCCTCCACTTT.

CDR3 DNA sequence: TGTGCCAGCAGCTTATCGGGGGGGGATGAAAAACTGTTTTTT. Protein: CASSLSGGDEKLFF. V usage is TRBV7-9 and J usage is TRBJ1-4; D is perhaps TRBD1 (5 bases). V shed 2 bases and J shed 6 bases, with 10 bases lying between them. Germline V gene lookup returns CDR1 SEHNR and CDR2 FQNEAQ (reference sequence). There are 14 residues in the CDR3.